These 29 T cell receptor beta chains came from one sample sequenced in a study of cytomegalovirus exposure and HLA in healthy donors (dated by TCRdb to 2016 to 2017). The protocol used for the library was the immunoSEQ multiplex PCR assay. This immuneACCESS table, as held by TCRdb, lists in-frame sequences with V and J called but not all clones. Of the missing ones, under half trace to an unresolved V gene in checked studies; the others have no known cause. Counted in this sample were about 150,000 clones; about 89% of them appeared once. The ten largest clones take up around 3.2% of the sample. The sequencing sample was made of PBMCs. These receptor sequences come from a young woman in good health and CMV-seropositive.

This chain links TRBV21-1 with TRBJ2-1; the D segment call TRBD2 is taken from the table without a DNA check. TRBV21-1 is classified as a pseudogene. This CDR3 contains 16 residues. CDR3 sequence (DNA): TGTGCCAGCCCGTTTCCCCGGACTAGCGGAGTCAATGAGCAGTTCTTC. Its protein product is CASPFPRTSGVNEQFF.

The V gene is TRBV4-1, the J gene TRBJ1-4; TRBD1 agrees at 7 bases. Germline V gene sequence: CDR1 MGHRA, CDR2 YSYEKL. With V trimmed by 0 bases and J by 4 bases, 5 bases remained unmatched. This CDR3 is built from 16 residues. CDR3 sequence: CASSQEGTDNNEKLFF. The DNA for the CDR3 is TGCGCCAGCAGCCAAGAAGGGACAGATAATAATGAAAAACTGTTTTTT.

This chain connects TRBV29-1 to TRBJ2-1; D might be TRBD1 (6 bases). This CDR3 has 13 residues. From germline, CDR1 is SQVTM and CDR2 ANQGSEA. Trimming took off 2 bases at V and 8 bases at J, with 13 bases between the two ends. The CDR3 coding sequence is TGCAGCGTTGAACATCAAGCAGGGGATGAGCAGTTCTTC. It specifies CSVEHQAGDEQFF.

This CDR3 is CASSRGGVRGGYTF. The CDR3 bases are TGTGCCAGCAGCCGGGGCGGGGTCCGGGGTGGCTACACCTTC. This chain joins TRBV11-2 and TRBJ1-2; D perhaps matches TRBD1 (5 bases). Per the germline V gene, CDR1 is SGHAT and CDR2 is FQNNGV. There are 14 residues in the CDR3. The germline V and J ends were trimmed by 5 bases and 7 bases, with 17 bases remaining between them.

The V gene is TRBV7-9, the J gene TRBJ2-7; 11 bases fit TRBD2. This CDR3 region has 14 residues. J was trimmed by 2 bases and V by 4 bases; bases with no gene match: 1. Germline V gene lookup returns CDR1 SEHNR and CDR2 FQNEAQ (reference sequence). As DNA, the CDR3 is TGTGCCAGCAGCTCTAGCGGGAGGACCTACGAGCAGTACTTC. Encoded protein: CASSSSGRTYEQYF.

The chain combines TRBV6-1 with TRBJ2-5; 9 bases align to TRBD1. The CDR3 consists of 15 residues. J was trimmed by 5 bases and V by 7 bases; bases with no gene match: 11. Germline V gene lookup returns CDR1 MNHNS and CDR2 SASEGT. The chain's CDR3 is CASTPGQGGGETQYF. CDR3 nucleotide sequence: TGTGCCAGCACCCCGGGACAGGGCGGCGGTGAGACCCAGTACTTC.

V is TRBV4-1 and J is TRBJ2-5, with 9 bases aligning to TRBD1. From germline, CDR1 is MGHRA and CDR2 YSYEKL. V lost 3 bases and J lost 5; bases outside the gene matches: 13. CDR3 length equals 17 residues. The CDR3 reads CASSHFPDRGGFETQYF. The CDR3 DNA reads as TGCGCCAGCAGCCATTTCCCGGACAGGGGAGGTTTCGAGACCCAGTACTTC.

The V gene is TRBV4-1, the J gene TRBJ2-7, with D unclear. V lost 0 bases and J 0 bases, leaving 9 bases between the germline ends. The CDR3 has 15 residues. The V gene's germline CDR1 is MGHRA and CDR2 YSYEKL. The CDR3 DNA sequence: TGCGCCAGCAGCCAAGAGGGCAGAGACTCCTACGAGCAGTACTTC. It translates to CASSQEGRDSYEQYF.

This CDR3 reads CASSLGTGFNTGELFF. The CDR3 DNA is TGTGCCAGCAGCTTGGGGACAGGATTCAACACCGGGGAGCTGTTTTTT. The chain couples TRBV7-9 to TRBJ2-2; the match to TRBD1 covers 8 bases. Germline V gene sequence: CDR1 SEHNR, CDR2 FQNEAQ (reference sequence). The CDR3 is 16 residues long. The ends lost 3 bases at V and 2 bases at J; junction bases unmatched: 5.

The CDR3 coding sequence is TGCGCCAGCAGCCAAGATCGCGGGGTCGGGGCCAACGTCCTGACTTTC. Its translation is CASSQDRGVGANVLTF. V usage is TRBV4-3 and J usage is TRBJ2-6, with D possibly TRBD2 on 6 matching bases. V lost 0 bases and J 4 bases, leaving 10 bases between the germline ends. Germline lookup yields CDR1 LGHNA and CDR2 YSLEER. The CDR3 is 16 residues long.

V and J are TRBV5-5 and TRBJ2-7, with 9 bases identical to TRBD1. Trimming at V came to 2 bases and at J to 4 bases, leaving 7 bases not matched to a gene. This CDR3 spans 15 amino acids. Germline CDR1 reads SGHKS; CDR2 reads YYEKEE (reference sequence). In nucleotides, the CDR3 is TGTGCCAGCAGCTTACAGGGGGCCCTCCTTTACGAGCAGTACTTC. It yields the protein CASSLQGALLYEQYF.

J is TRBJ2-7 and V is TRBV7-3; 11 bases agree with TRBD2. The germline CDR1 and CDR2 sequences are SGHTA and FQGTGA. V lost 3 bases to trimming and J lost 6 bases; unmatched junction nucleotides: 4. This CDR3 contains 14 residues. The chain's CDR3 is CASSFTSGSLEQYF. CDR3 nucleotides: TGTGCCAGCAGCTTCACTAGCGGGAGTCTCGAGCAGTACTTC.

This clone was seen only once. The chain uses TRBV6-6 and TRBJ2-5; 10 bases match TRBD1. Per the germline V gene, CDR1 is MNHNY and CDR2 is SVGAGI (reference sequence). Trimming at V came to 2 bases and at J to 4 bases, leaving 4 bases not matched to a gene. This CDR3 contains 15 residues. The CDR3 coding sequence is TGTGCCAGCAGTTACCCGGGACAGGGGCTAGAGACCCAGTACTTC. Its translation is CASSYPGQGLETQYF.

This clone was recorded only once. The chain combines TRBV21-1 with TRBJ2-2; TRBD2, the table's D call, lacks a check against the DNA. TRBV21-1 is labeled a pseudogene. The CDR3 totals 21 residues. The CDR3 spells CASSRPTSGSNKPGSCGELFF. CDR3 coding DNA: TGTGCCAGCAGCAGGCCGACTAGCGGATCGAACAAACCCGGAAGTTGTGGGGAGCTGTTTTTT.

V and J are TRBV18 and TRBJ1-1, with D possibly TRBD1 on 5 matching bases. With 3 bases removed from V and 1 base from J, the gap between germline ends came to 6 bases. The CDR3 sequence is 13 residues long. CDR1 KGHSH and CDR2 LQKENI come from the germline V gene. CDR3 protein: CASSPRANTEAFF. The CDR3, as DNA: TGTGCCAGCTCACCCAGGGCGAACACTGAAGCTTTCTTT.

V gene TRBV4-3 combines with J gene TRBJ2-5; D not resolved. Germline V gene data show CDR1 as LGHNA and CDR2 as YSLEER. The CDR3 is made up of 12 amino acids. Trimming cost V 4 bases and J 5 bases, with 8 bases left between them. The CDR3 sequence is CASSRGMETQYF. In DNA, the CDR3 is TGCGCCAGCAGCCGAGGAATGGAGACCCAGTACTTC.

The chain is built from TRBV9 and TRBJ2-5; 11 bases agree with TRBD2. CDR1 and CDR2 (germline): SGDLS, YYNGEE. V trimming: 4 bases; J trimming: 4 bases; junction bases outside the gene matches: 12. CDR3 length equals 17 residues. The CDR3 coding sequence is TGTGCCAGCAGCTCTCGACTAGCGGGATCGTCGTTAGAGACCCAGTACTTC. The encoded protein is CASSSRLAGSSLETQYF.

The genes are TRBV20-1 and TRBJ2-3; a weak D match, TRBD2 (5 bases). In germline, CDR1 is DFQATT, CDR2 SNEGSKA (reference sequence). The ends were cut back, 6 bases at V and 11 bases at J, with 15 bases in the middle. This CDR3 has 11 residues. In nucleotides, the CDR3 is TGCAGTGCCCCGGACTGGCCGGGGCAGTATTTT. It encodes CSAPDWPGQYF.

The CDR3 region has the DNA TGCGCCAGCAGCTTGGCGAGGCCCACAGATACGCAGTATTTT. Translation: CASSLARPTDTQYF. This rearrangement joins TRBV5-1 to TRBJ2-3; no clear D gene. CDR3 length equals 14 residues. V lost 0 bases and J 2 bases, leaving 7 bases between the germline ends. The germline V gene encodes CDR1 SGHRS and CDR2 YFSETQ.

For the CDR3, the DNA is TGCGCCAGCAGCGAGGGTTATGGCAATCAGCCCCAGCATTTT. Protein: CASSEGYGNQPQHF. This chain joins TRBV5-1 and TRBJ1-5; D is undetermined. The length of the CDR3 is 14 residues. The germline CDR1 and CDR2 sequences are SGHRS and YFSETQ. V shed 4 bases and J shed 2 bases, with 10 bases lying between them. Filled out from reference TRBV5-1 and TRBJ1-5, the complete variable domain reads KAGVTQTPRYLIKTRGQQVTLSCSPISGHRSVSWYQQTPGQGLQFLFEYFSETQRNKGNFPGRFSGRQFSNSRSEMNVSTLELGDSALYLCASSEGYGNQPQHFGDGTRLSIL.

The chain joins TRBV11-3 to TRBJ2-1; maybe TRBD1 (6 bases). The CDR3 is 14 amino acids. Trimming took 4 bases from V and 9 from J, leaving 16 bases between them. Germline-derived CDR1 and CDR2 are SGHNT and YENEEA. CDR3 DNA: TGTGCCAGCAGCTCAAACAGGGAAGAGGGTGAGCAGTTCTTC. Residues: CASSSNREEGEQFF.

This chain uses TRBV27 with TRBJ1-1; 7 nucleotides line up with TRBD1. From germline, CDR1 is MNHEY and CDR2 SMNVEV (reference sequence). Unmatched junction bases numbered 2, after V lost 3 bases and J lost 1 base. The CDR3 contains 14 residues. The CDR3 spells CASSFRTGNTEAFF. The DNA for the CDR3 is TGTGCCAGCAGTTTCCGGACAGGGAACACTGAAGCTTTCTTT.

V is TRBV5-6 and J is TRBJ2-7; 7 bases agree with TRBD2. This CDR3 spans 15 amino acids. V lost 4 bases, J lost 0 bases, and 7 bases stayed unmatched. Germline V lookup: CDR1 SGHDT, CDR2 YYEEEE. The CDR3 bases are TGTGCCAGCAGCCATGGGCTAGCGGACTCCTACGAGCAGTACTTC. Protein product: CASSHGLADSYEQYF.

V and J are TRBV4-2 and TRBJ1-5; 12 bases agree with TRBD1. Germline V gene data show CDR1 as LGHNA and CDR2 as YNFKEQ. The CDR3 has 17 amino acids. J was trimmed by 6 bases and V by 0 bases; bases with no gene match: 6. The CDR3 reads CASSQEVGQGAGQPQHF. The CDR3 nucleotides are TGTGCCAGCAGCCAAGAGGTGGGACAGGGGGCAGGTCAGCCCCAGCATTTT.

This chain uses TRBV27 with TRBJ2-1, with TRBD2 matching 14 bases. Germline CDR1 MNHEY, CDR2 SMNVEV (reference sequence). This CDR3 region has 15 residues. The ends lost 5 bases at V and 8 bases at J; junction bases unmatched: 5. The CDR3 DNA reads as TGTGCCAGCAGTCTAGGGACTAGCGGGAGCTATGAGCAGTTCTTC. Translating gives CASSLGTSGSYEQFF.

The chain combines TRBV11-3 with TRBJ1-4; D is undetermined. V lost 4 bases and J lost 3, with 9 bases in between. CDR1 is SGHNT and CDR2 is YENEEA in the germline V gene. The CDR3 is made up of 14 amino acids. CDR3 DNA sequence: TGTGCCAGCAGCTCACTCGCTGCTAATGAAAAACTGTTTTTT. It yields the protein CASSSLAANEKLFF.

V usage is TRBV13 and J usage is TRBJ2-5, with TRBD2 matching 10 bases. This CDR3 spans 19 amino acids. V lost 4 bases, J lost 5 bases, and 19 bases stayed unmatched. Germline V lookup: CDR1 PRHDT, CDR2 FYEKMQ (reference sequence). In DNA, the CDR3 is TGTGCCAGCAGCTCCAGGGGCGGGTGGACTAGCGGACTTACGGAGACCCAGTACTTC. As protein: CASSSRGGWTSGLTETQYF.

The rearrangement links TRBV14 to TRBJ2-7; TRBD1 aligns across 8 bases. The germline CDR1 and CDR2 sequences are SGHDN and FVKESK. The V and J ends lost 2 bases and 4 bases, in that order; junction bases with no gene match: 13. CDR3 length: 17 residues. CDR3 nucleotides: TGTGCCAGCAGCCAATACCAGTCCTGGACAGGGCTTTACGAGCAGTACTTC. This translates into CASSQYQSWTGLYEQYF.

J is TRBJ2-3 and V is TRBV5-6; 7 bases map to TRBD2. CDR1 SGHDT and CDR2 YYEEEE come from the germline V gene. Losses at the gene ends were 6 bases for V and 3 bases for J; bases not matched to a gene: 7. The CDR3 is 14 amino acids. The chain's CDR3 is CASNEGGPTDTQYF. In DNA form, the CDR3 reads TGTGCCAGCAATGAGGGAGGGCCTACAGATACGCAGTATTTT.